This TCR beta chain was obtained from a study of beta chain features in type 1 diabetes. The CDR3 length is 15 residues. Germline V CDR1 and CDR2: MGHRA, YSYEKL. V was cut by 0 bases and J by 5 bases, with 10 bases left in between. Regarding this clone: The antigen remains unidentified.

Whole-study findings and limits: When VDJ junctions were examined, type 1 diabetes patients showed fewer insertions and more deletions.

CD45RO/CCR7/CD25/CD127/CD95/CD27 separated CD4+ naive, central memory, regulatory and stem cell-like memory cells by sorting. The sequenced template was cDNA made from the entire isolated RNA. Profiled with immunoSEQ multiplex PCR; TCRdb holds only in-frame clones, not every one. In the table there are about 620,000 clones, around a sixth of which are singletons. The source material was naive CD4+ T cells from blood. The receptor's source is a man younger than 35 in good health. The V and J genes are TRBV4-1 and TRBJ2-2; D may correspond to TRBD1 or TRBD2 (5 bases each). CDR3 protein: CASSQEGPRTGELFF. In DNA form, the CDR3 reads TGCGCCAGCAGCCAAGAGGGACCGAGGACCGGGGAGCTGTTTTTT.